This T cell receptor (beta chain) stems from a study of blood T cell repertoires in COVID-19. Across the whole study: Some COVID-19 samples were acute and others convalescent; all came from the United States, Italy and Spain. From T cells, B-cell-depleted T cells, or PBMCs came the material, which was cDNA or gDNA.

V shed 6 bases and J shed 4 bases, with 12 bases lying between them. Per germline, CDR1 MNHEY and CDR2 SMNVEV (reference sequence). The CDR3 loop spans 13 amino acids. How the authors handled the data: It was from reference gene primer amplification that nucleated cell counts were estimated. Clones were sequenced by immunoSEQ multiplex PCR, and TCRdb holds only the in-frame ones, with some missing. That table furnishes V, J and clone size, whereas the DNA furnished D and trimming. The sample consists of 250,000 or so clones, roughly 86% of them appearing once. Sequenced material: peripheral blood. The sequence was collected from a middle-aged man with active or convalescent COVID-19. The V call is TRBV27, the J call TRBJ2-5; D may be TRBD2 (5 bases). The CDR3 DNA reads TGTGCCAGCAGGAGGGCCGACGGAGAGACCCAGTACTTC. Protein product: CASRRADGETQYF.